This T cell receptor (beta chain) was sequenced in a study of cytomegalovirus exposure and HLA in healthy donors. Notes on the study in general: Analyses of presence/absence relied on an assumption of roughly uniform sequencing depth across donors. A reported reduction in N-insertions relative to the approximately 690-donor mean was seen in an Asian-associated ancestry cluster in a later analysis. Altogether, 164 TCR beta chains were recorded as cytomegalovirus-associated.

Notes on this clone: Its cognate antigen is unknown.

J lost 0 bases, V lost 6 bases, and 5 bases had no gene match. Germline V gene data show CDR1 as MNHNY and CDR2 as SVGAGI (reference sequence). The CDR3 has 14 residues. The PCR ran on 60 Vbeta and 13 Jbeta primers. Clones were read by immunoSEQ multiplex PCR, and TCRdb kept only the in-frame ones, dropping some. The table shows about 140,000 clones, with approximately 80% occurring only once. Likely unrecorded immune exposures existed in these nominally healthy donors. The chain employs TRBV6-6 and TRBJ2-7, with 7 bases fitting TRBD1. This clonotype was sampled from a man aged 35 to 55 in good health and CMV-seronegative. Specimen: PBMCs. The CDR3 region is CASRSTGNSYEQYF. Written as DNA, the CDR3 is TGTGCCAGCAGGTCGACAGGGAACTCCTACGAGCAGTACTTC.